This passage covers 17 T cell receptor beta chains from one sample sequenced in a study of T cells after yellow fever vaccination. TCRdb ran MiXCR on the 5' RACE reads and lists one entry per CDR3 protein. The sample lists hundreds of thousands of distinct CDR3 sequences; 21% were seen once. The material sequenced was PBMCs, taken more than 20 days after the first yellow fever vaccination. Source of these receptors: a man aged 18 to 30 who received the YFV17D yellow fever vaccine.

This chain joins TRBV10-3 and TRBJ2-1; possible D gene TRBD1, 5 bases. This CDR3 region has 13 residues. V gave up 7 bases and J gave up 7 bases, with 14 bases separating them. CDR1 ENHRY and CDR2 SYGVKD come from the germline V gene. CDR3 in DNA: TGTGCCATCATGGGCAGGGAATGGAATGAGCAGTTCTTC. Amino acid sequence: CAIMGREWNEQFF.

This clonotype was seen a single time. The chain combines TRBV7-6 with TRBJ2-5, with D possibly matching TRBD2 (6 bases). This CDR3 comprises 15 residues. Germline-derived CDR1 and CDR2 are SGHVS and FNYEAQ. V gave up 5 bases and J gave up 5 bases, with 18 bases separating them. The CDR3 coding sequence is TGTGCCAGCAGCCTCTCCCTTACTAGCCCGGAGACCCAGTACTTC. It specifies CASSLSLTSPETQYF.

This clonotype appeared a few times. This rearrangement joins TRBV20-1 to TRBJ1-1; weak D call: TRBD1 (5 bases). Germline CDR1 reads DFQATT; CDR2 reads SNEGSKA (reference sequence). The CDR3 contains 13 residues. Trimming took 2 bases from V and 4 from J, leaving 11 bases between them. The CDR3 DNA reads TGCAGTGCTAGAAGGAGGGGAGTCACTGAAGCTTTCTTT. Protein sequence: CSARRRGVTEAFF.

The CDR3 protein is CASSLADLSYEQYF. Here the CDR3 DNA reads TGTGCCAGCAGTTTAGCGGACTTATCCTACGAGCAGTACTTC. The J gene is TRBJ2-7, the V gene TRBV12-3 or TRBV12-4; D may be TRBD2 (5 bases). The length of the CDR3 is 14 residues. Trimming stripped 0 bases from V and 1 base from J, with 7 bases between.

The sample holds a few counts of this clonotype. This chain uses TRBV24-1 with TRBJ1-2; D is ambiguous. The V gene lost 5 bases and the J gene lost 1 base, with 10 bases spanning the gap. The CDR3 is 14 residues long. Germline V gene sequence: CDR1 KGHDR, CDR2 SFDVKD. The DNA of the CDR3 is TGTGCCACCAGTGGGGAGCCCGGTAACTATGGCTACACCTTC. Amino acid sequence: CATSGEPGNYGYTF.

The chain combines TRBV20-1 with TRBJ2-5; D remains unclear. The CDR3 length is 12 residues. Trimming shortened V by 0 bases and J by 2 bases, and 4 bases separated the two germline ends. Germline V gene lookup returns CDR1 DFQATT and CDR2 SNEGSKA (reference sequence). In DNA, the CDR3 is TGCAGTGCTAGAGAGGGACAAGAGACCCAGTACTTC. Translating gives CSAREGQETQYF.

This clonotype was seen more than once but under ten times. DNA of the CDR3: TGCGCCAGCAGCCCGGGACAGGGGAATAATTCACCCCTCCACTTT. It translates to CASSPGQGNNSPLHF. The V call is TRBV5-1, the J call TRBJ1-6, with TRBD1 identical over 10 bases. J was trimmed by 5 bases and V by 4 bases; bases with no gene match: 3. Germline assignment: CDR1 SGHRS and CDR2 YFSETQ. This CDR3 has 15 amino acids.

This clonotype came up once. This chain uses TRBV7-9 with TRBJ2-5; 8 bases align to TRBD2. Germline lookup yields CDR1 SEHNR and CDR2 FQNEAQ (reference sequence). This CDR3 is built from 16 residues. With 5 bases clipped from V and 5 bases from J, the junction kept 13 bases outside the gene matches. DNA for the CDR3: TGTGCCAGCAGCCAAAGCAGACCGGGAGGGGCTGAGACCCAGTACTTC. The encoded protein is CASSQSRPGGAETQYF.

This CDR3 is CASSHPGGTGVHEQYF. CDR3 bases: TGTGCCAGCAGTCATCCCGGAGGGACAGGGGTTCACGAGCAGTACTTC. V is TRBV12-3 or TRBV12-4 and J is TRBJ2-7, with TRBD1 matching 10 bases. The CDR3 is made up of 16 amino acids. With V trimmed by 5 bases and J by 5 bases, 12 bases remained unmatched.

This clonotype was detected only a few times. V usage is TRBV10-3 and J usage is TRBJ2-5; 10 nucleotides align to TRBD2. CDR3 length: 16 residues. J was trimmed by 5 bases and V by 2 bases; bases with no gene match: 8. Germline values: CDR1 ENHRY, CDR2 SYGVKD. The CDR3 region is CAISEPAGGPMETQYF. The CDR3 coding sequence is TGTGCCATCAGTGAGCCAGCGGGGGGGCCTATGGAGACCCAGTACTTC.

J is TRBJ2-2 and V is TRBV28; unclear D gene. In germline, CDR1 is MDHEN, CDR2 SYDVKM. V was trimmed by 5 bases and J by 4 bases, leaving 5 bases between them. The CDR3 loop spans 12 amino acids. CDR3 in amino acids: CASSPTTGELFF. For the CDR3, the DNA is TGTGCCAGCAGTCCAACCACCGGGGAGCTGTTTTTT.

DNA of the CDR3: TGCGCCAGCAGCCCCCGTATACCTGGGGGTGGCTACACCTTC. It specifies CASSPRIPGGGYTF. The V call is TRBV5-1, the J call TRBJ1-2, with D perhaps TRBD1 (5 bases). Trimming cost V 4 bases and J 7 bases, with 17 bases left between them. There are 14 residues in the CDR3. Per germline, CDR1 SGHRS and CDR2 YFSETQ.

The chain couples TRBV12-3 or TRBV12-4 to TRBJ2-1; 7 bases agree with TRBD2. Trimming removed 6 bases from V and 5 bases from J; junction bases left unmatched: 7. This CDR3 contains 14 residues. Written as DNA, the CDR3 is TGTGCCAGCAGATTCCGGGACTACAACAATGAGCAGTTCTTC. This encodes CASRFRDYNNEQFF.

This chain joins TRBV12-3 or TRBV12-4 and TRBJ2-5; tentatively, D is TRBD1 (6 bases). The CDR3 covers 15 residues. Trimming shortened V by 3 bases and J by 9 bases, and 20 bases separated the two germline ends. In nucleotides, the CDR3 is TGTGCCAGCAGTTTGAGCGGCACAGGGCAACTGGCCCAGTACTTC. It specifies CASSLSGTGQLAQYF.

V is TRBV20-1 and J is TRBJ1-2; D gene uncertain. CDR3 size: 12 residues. Deletions cut 3 bases from V and 4 bases from J, with 9 bases between. The germline CDR1 and CDR2 sequences are DFQATT and SNEGSKA (reference sequence). CDR3 sequence: CSASWQVYGYTF. For the CDR3, the DNA is TGCAGTGCTAGTTGGCAAGTCTATGGCTACACCTTC.

This clonotype was seen a handful of times. V is TRBV11-2 and J is TRBJ1-4; D is unclear. CDR3 length: 13 amino acids. Trimming stripped 0 bases from V and 5 bases from J, with 4 bases between. Germline V CDR1 and CDR2: SGHAT, FQNNGV. CDR3 amino acids: CASSLDLNEKLFF. As DNA, the CDR3 is TGTGCCAGCAGCTTAGATCTGAATGAAAAACTGTTTTTT.

The CDR3 DNA follows: TGTGCCAGCAGCTTAAGAGGAAGGATAACCCGCGCGAACACCGGGGAGCTGTTTTTT. This translates into CASSLRGRITRANTGELFF. J is TRBJ2-2 and V is TRBV11-2; D uncertain. V was clipped by 2 bases and J by 0 bases, with 19 bases between them. Germline lookup yields CDR1 SGHAT and CDR2 FQNNGV. The CDR3 is made up of 19 amino acids.